These 24 T cell receptor beta chains originate from one sample sequenced in a study of OX40 agonist ivuxolimab in advanced cancers. The repertoire was sequenced with immunoSEQ multiplex PCR; TCRdb's copy has only in-frame clones and lacks some. The repertoire includes about 22,000 clones, roughly 84% of them detected once, and about 35% sits in the top ten. The material sequenced was CD4+ or CD8+ T cells sorted from blood, taken in a trial of the OX40 agonist ivuxolimab. The source of these receptors is an adult with an advanced solid tumor such as melanoma, head and neck, liver or kidney cancer.

J is TRBJ2-3 and V is TRBV30, with TRBD2 identical over 9 bases. V gave up 5 bases and J gave up 3 bases; unmatched junction bases: 6. Germline CDR1 reads GTSNPN; CDR2 reads SVGIG (reference sequence). This CDR3 is built from 14 residues. In DNA form, the CDR3 reads TGTGCCTGGGATGTAGCGGGAGTTACAGATACGCAGTATTTT. Protein: CAWDVAGVTDTQYF.

By frequency in the sample, this clone is medium-sized. The chain is built from TRBV7-5 and TRBJ2-7; TRBD2 reflects the table's D call only, with no check against the DNA. TRBV7-5 is designated a pseudogene. The CDR3 extends over 15 amino acids. The CDR3 DNA sequence: TGTGTCAGAAGCTTACCCCCATCGGTTCTCTACGAGCAGTACTTC. Encoded protein: CVRSLPPSVLYEQYF.

This clone was seen only a few times. This sequence joins TRBV27 and TRBJ2-3, with D hard to call. Germline V lookup: CDR1 MNHEY, CDR2 SMNVEV (reference sequence). V was clipped by 3 bases and J by 2 bases, with 9 bases between them. CDR3 length: 14 residues. The CDR3 is CASSLLPPTDTQYF. The DNA of the CDR3 is TGTGCCAGCAGTTTGTTGCCCCCCACAGATACGCAGTATTTT.

This clone is labeled medium-sized. V usage is TRBV7-9 and J usage is TRBJ2-5, with D maybe TRBD2 (5 bases). CDR1 and CDR2 from the germline V gene are SEHNR and FQNEAQ (reference sequence). Trimming took off 3 bases at V and 5 bases at J, with 13 bases between the two ends. The CDR3 is 14 residues long. CDR3 sequence reads: CASSFGEGPETQYF. CDR3 bases: TGTGCCAGCAGCTTTGGTGAGGGCCCGGAGACCCAGTACTTC.

CDR3 region: CASSQEASGSYEQYF. The CDR3, as DNA: TGTGCCAGCAGCCAAGAGGCTAGCGGCTCCTACGAGCAGTACTTC. This chain connects TRBV4-2 to TRBJ2-7, with 7 positions matching TRBD2. The V and J ends lost 0 bases and 0 bases, in that order; junction bases with no gene match: 2. Germline V gene data show CDR1 as LGHNA and CDR2 as YNFKEQ. This CDR3 contains 15 residues.

The chain uses TRBV7-9 and TRBJ1-5, with D uncertain. CDR1 and CDR2 from the germline V gene are SEHNR and FQNEAQ (reference sequence). Trimming left V 1 base short and J 4 bases short, with 11 bases between. The CDR3 has 15 residues. For the CDR3, the DNA is TGTGCCAGCAGCTTAGGGACCGCATTAAATCAGCCCCAGCATTTT. Encoded protein: CASSLGTALNQPQHF.

In the case of this clone: The identical CDR3 is also encoded by other nucleotide sequences in the sample. J is TRBJ1-2 and V is TRBV19, with 12 bases aligning to TRBD1. J gave up 5 bases and V 3 bases, and 7 bases lay outside the gene matches. Looked up from germline, CDR1 is LNHDA and CDR2 is SQIVND (reference sequence). The length of the CDR3 is 16 residues. CDR3 DNA sequence: TGTGCCAGTAGTATCCCGGGACAGGGGGCGTCGTATGGCTACACCTTC. Its translation is CASSIPGQGASYGYTF.

This clone was detected only once. Other DNA sequences within the sample encode an identical CDR3. This CDR3 reads CASDAGTSDYNEQFF. The CDR3 region has the DNA TGTGCCAGTGATGCCGGGACTAGCGACTACAATGAGCAGTTCTTC. This chain connects TRBV19 to TRBJ2-1; TRBD2 agrees at 10 bases. The CDR3 has 15 residues. Germline CDR1 reads LNHDA; CDR2 reads SQIVND (reference sequence). The V and J ends lost 8 bases and 3 bases, in that order; junction bases with no gene match: 7. Using reference TRBV19 and TRBJ2-1 for the parts outside the CDR3, the full variable domain is DGGITQSPKYLFRKEGQNVTLSCEQNLNHDAMYWYRQDPGQGLRLIYYSQIVNDFQKGDIAEGYSVSREKKESFPLTVTSAQKNPTAFYLCASDAGTSDYNEQFFGPGTRLTVL.

V is TRBV19 and J is TRBJ2-2; unclear D gene. Germline V gene sequence: CDR1 LNHDA, CDR2 SQIVND (reference sequence). Trimming stripped 2 bases from V and 1 base from J, with 8 bases between. The CDR3 is 15 residues long. The CDR3 reads CASSIFGGNTGELFF. CDR3 in DNA: TGTGCCAGTAGTATATTCGGCGGGAACACCGGGGAGCTGTTTTTT.

The J gene is TRBJ2-2, the V gene TRBV9; D is possibly TRBD2 (6 bases). CDR3 length: 17 amino acids. The ends were cut back, 4 bases at V and 5 bases at J, with 21 bases in the middle. Germline assignment: CDR1 SGDLS and CDR2 YYNGEE. The CDR3 DNA follows: TGTGCCAGCAGCTCCCCCCGGTTCGGAGCGGGTACCGGGGAGCTGTTTTTT. Translation: CASSSPRFGAGTGELFF.

This sequence joins TRBV12-5 and TRBJ2-7; D is unresolved. Per the germline V gene, CDR1 is LGHNT and CDR2 is FRNRAP. Trimming took 4 bases from V and 4 from J, leaving 5 bases between them. The CDR3 consists of 11 residues. CDR3 DNA: TGTGCTAGTGGTTCGCATTACGAGCAGTACTTC. Encoded protein: CASGSHYEQYF.

The V gene is TRBV10-3, the J gene TRBJ2-1, with D perhaps given as TRBD1 or TRBD2 (5 bases each). With 5 bases removed from V and 2 bases from J, the gap between germline ends came to 16 bases. The CDR3 is made up of 16 amino acids. The germline gives CDR1 ENHRY, CDR2 SYGVKD. As DNA, the CDR3 is TGTGCCATCAGTACCTTGGGGGAGTCGGCCTACAATGAGCAGTTCTTC. Translating it yields CAISTLGESAYNEQFF.

The V and J genes are TRBV20-1 and TRBJ2-7; TRBD1 agrees at 8 bases. CDR3 length equals 11 residues. J lost 6 bases, V lost 3 bases, and 1 base had no gene match. Germline CDR1 reads DFQATT; CDR2 reads SNEGSKA (reference sequence). As DNA, the CDR3 is TGCAGTGCTAGGACAGGGGCCGAGCAGTACTTC. Translated: CSARTGAEQYF.

The chain recombines TRBV5-1 with TRBJ2-7; D gene ambiguous. V lost 1 base, J lost 0 bases, and 5 bases lay in between. The V gene's germline CDR1 is SGHRS and CDR2 YFSETQ. CDR3 length: 13 residues. The CDR3 sequence is CASSLSISYEQYF. CDR3 in DNA: TGCGCCAGCAGCTTGAGTATCTCCTACGAGCAGTACTTC.

The rearrangement joins TRBV5-6 to TRBJ2-7; the match to TRBD1 covers 7 bases. V was clipped by 4 bases and J by 5 bases; unmatched bases: 9. CDR1 and CDR2 from the germline V gene are SGHDT and YYEEEE. The CDR3 length is 14 residues. CDR3 nucleotide sequence: TGTGCCAGCAGCGGGCCCCGACAGGGCCACGAGCAGTACTTC. This encodes CASSGPRQGHEQYF.

Notes on this clone: Other DNA sequences in the same sample also yield this CDR3. Written as DNA, the CDR3 is TGCAGCGTTGAAGATCCGGCAGGGGACAACTATGGCTACACCTTC. Protein sequence: CSVEDPAGDNYGYTF. The V and J genes are TRBV29-1 and TRBJ1-2, with D possibly TRBD1 on 6 matching bases. The V and J ends lost 0 bases and 2 bases respectively, with 13 bases between them. This CDR3 has 15 residues. Germline V gives CDR1 SQVTM, CDR2 ANQGSEA.

This chain links TRBV28 with TRBJ2-3; maybe TRBD1 (5 bases). The CDR3 is made up of 15 amino acids. The germline CDR1 and CDR2 sequences are MDHEN and SYDVKM. V was pared by 3 bases and J by 4 bases, with 14 bases between. The CDR3 DNA sequence: TGTGCCAGCAGTTTCCGACAGATCCTGCCAGATACGCAGTATTTT. This translates into CASSFRQILPDTQYF.

The J gene is TRBJ2-3, the V gene TRBV4-2; 8 nucleotides line up with TRBD1. This CDR3 spans 17 amino acids. Germline CDR1 and CDR2: LGHNA and YNFKEQ. V trimming: 1 base; J trimming: 1 base; junction bases outside the gene matches: 7. The CDR3 region has the DNA TGTGCCAGCAGCCAAGGGCAGGGGGGACAGGGCACAGATACGCAGTATTTT. Encoded protein: CASSQGQGGQGTDTQYF.

This clone appeared once. The rearrangement joins TRBV7-9 to TRBJ2-7, with D perhaps assigned TRBD1 or TRBD2 (5 bases each). Between the trimmed V and J ends, which lost 1 base and 4 bases, there was a span of 17 bases. Germline assignment: CDR1 SEHNR and CDR2 FQNEAQ (reference sequence). This CDR3 spans 16 amino acids. The CDR3 protein is CASSLESGLGLYEQYF. The CDR3 DNA is TGTGCCAGCAGCTTAGAATCGGGGCTTGGGTTGTACGAGCAGTACTTC.

The V call is TRBV7-8, the J call TRBJ2-1; D is unresolved. V was shortened by 2 bases and J by 4 bases, with 6 bases between the two germline ends. This CDR3 is 13 amino acids long. Germline CDR1 is SGHVS and CDR2 is FQNEAQ. Written as DNA, the CDR3 is TGTGCCAGCAGCTTACTAAAATACAATGAGCAGTTCTTC. Protein sequence: CASSLLKYNEQFF.

The chain has TRBV6-6 and TRBJ1-2, with D perhaps TRBD1 (5 bases). Germline V lookup: CDR1 MNHNY, CDR2 SVGAGI (reference sequence). The V end lost 4 bases, the J end lost 8 bases, and 14 bases lay between the germline ends. The CDR3 runs to 13 residues. The CDR3 sequence is CASSSAGPRGYTF. DNA for the CDR3: TGTGCCAGCAGTTCGGCAGGGCCAAGAGGCTACACCTTC.

The chain employs TRBV10-2 and TRBJ1-2; D gene ambiguous. From germline, CDR1 is WSHSY and CDR2 SAAADI. The CDR3 has 14 amino acids. V was shortened by 3 bases and J by 5 bases, with 13 bases between the two germline ends. The CDR3 DNA follows: TGCGCCAGCAGTGATGGTGGTTTAGCGTATGGCTACACCTTC. This sequence encodes CASSDGGLAYGYTF.

Written as DNA, the CDR3 is TGTGCCAGCAGCTTGGATAGTCAGCCATACTCTGGAAACACCATATATTTT. Translated: CASSLDSQPYSGNTIYF. V usage is TRBV5-5 and J usage is TRBJ1-3; D not resolved. V was clipped by 0 bases and J by 0 bases, with 13 bases between them. The CDR3 has 17 amino acids. Germline CDR1 reads SGHKS; CDR2 reads YYEKEE (reference sequence).

This clone has only one observation. The chain has TRBV27 and TRBJ2-3; D is unresolved. The germline V gene has CDR1 MNHEY and CDR2 SMNVEV (reference sequence). V lost 4 bases to trimming and J lost 1 base, with 15 bases between them. The length of the CDR3 is 16 residues. The CDR3 sequence: CASSYWTAGGTDTQYF. The CDR3 DNA sequence: TGTGCCAGCAGTTATTGGACCGCCGGCGGCACAGATACGCAGTATTTT.